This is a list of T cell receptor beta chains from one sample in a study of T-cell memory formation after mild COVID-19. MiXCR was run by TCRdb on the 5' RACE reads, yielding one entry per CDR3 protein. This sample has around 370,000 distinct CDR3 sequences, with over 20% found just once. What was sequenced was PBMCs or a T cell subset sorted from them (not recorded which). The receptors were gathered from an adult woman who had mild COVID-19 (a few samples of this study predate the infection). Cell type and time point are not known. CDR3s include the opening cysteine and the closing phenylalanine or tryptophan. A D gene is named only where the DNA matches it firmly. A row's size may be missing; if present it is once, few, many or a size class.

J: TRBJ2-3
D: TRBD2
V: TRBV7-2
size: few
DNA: TGTGCCAGCAGCCTTTTGGGCCCGGGACTAGCGGGAGGAGGGGCCACAGATACGCAGTATTTT
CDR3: CASSLLGPGLAGGGATDTQYF

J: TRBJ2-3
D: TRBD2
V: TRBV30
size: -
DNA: TGTGCCTGGAGTGTGGGGGGGGATACGCAGTATTTT
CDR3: CAWSVGGDTQYF

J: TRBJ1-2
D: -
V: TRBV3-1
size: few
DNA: TGTGCCAGCAGCCAAGTTAGAGAGGCTGGCTACACCTTC
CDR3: CASSQVREAGYTF

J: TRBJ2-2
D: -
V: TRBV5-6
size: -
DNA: TGTGCCAGCAGCCGAACCCCGGGGTCGCCCGGGGAGCTGTTTTTT
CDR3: CASSRTPGSPGELFF

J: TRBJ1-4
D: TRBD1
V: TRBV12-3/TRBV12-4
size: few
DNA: TGTGCCAGCAGTCATGGACAGGGGACCAAAAAACTGTTTTTT
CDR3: CASSHGQGTKKLFF

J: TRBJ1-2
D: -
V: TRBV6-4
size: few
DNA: TGTGCCAGCAGTGAGGACAGCCGGGCGAGCTATGGCTACACCTTC
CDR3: CASSEDSRASYGYTF

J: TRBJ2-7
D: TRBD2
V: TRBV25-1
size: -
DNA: TGTGCCAGCAGTGCCCAAGCGGGGCGGGGAGACGAGCAGTACTTC
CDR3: CASSAQAGRGDEQYF

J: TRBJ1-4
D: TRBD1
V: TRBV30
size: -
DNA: TGTGCCTGGAGCCTCGGGACAGGGTGGGAAAAACTGTTTTTT
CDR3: CAWSLGTGWEKLFF

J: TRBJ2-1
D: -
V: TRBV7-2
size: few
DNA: TGTGCCAGCAGCTTTCGGACTGACAATGAGCAGTTCTTC
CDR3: CASSFRTDNEQFF

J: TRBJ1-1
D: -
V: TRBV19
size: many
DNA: TGTGCCAGTATCCCAAGGGATAGTGCGAACACTGAAGCTTTCTTT
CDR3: CASIPRDSANTEAFF

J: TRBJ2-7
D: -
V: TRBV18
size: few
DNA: TGTGCCAGCTCACCACCAGCGATAGGCATCTACGAGCAGTACTTC
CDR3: CASSPPAIGIYEQYF

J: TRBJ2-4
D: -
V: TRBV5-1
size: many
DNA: TGCGCCAGCTCGAAACCGGAGGACAATGAGGACATTCAGTACTTC
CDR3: CASSKPEDNEDIQYF

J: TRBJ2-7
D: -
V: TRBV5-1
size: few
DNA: TGCGCCAGCAGCCATGGACAGATTTCCCACTCCTACGAGCAGTACTTC
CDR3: CASSHGQISHSYEQYF

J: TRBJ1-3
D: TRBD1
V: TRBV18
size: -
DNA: TGTGCCAGCTCACGGCTGGACAGGAGCTCTGGAAACACCATATATTTT
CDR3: CASSRLDRSSGNTIYF

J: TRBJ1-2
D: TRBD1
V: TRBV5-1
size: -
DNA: TGCGCCAGCAGCTTGACACAGGGGGCGGCGGGCTACACCTTC
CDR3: CASSLTQGAAGYTF

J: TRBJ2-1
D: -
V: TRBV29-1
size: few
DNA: TGCAGCGTTGTGGTCGGGATAGACGGCGATGAGCAGTTCTTC
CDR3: CSVVVGIDGDEQFF

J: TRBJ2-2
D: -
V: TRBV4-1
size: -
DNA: TGCGCCAGCAGCCATCTAACGGTTGGGAACACCGGGGAGCTGTTTTTT
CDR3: CASSHLTVGNTGELFF

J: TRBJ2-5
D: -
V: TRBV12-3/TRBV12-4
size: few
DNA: TGTGCCAGCAGTTTGCAGGAGGACAGTCAAGAGACCCAGTACTTC
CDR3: CASSLQEDSQETQYF

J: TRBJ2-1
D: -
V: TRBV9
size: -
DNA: TGTGCCAGCAGCGGGGCTTCAAAGTACAATGAGCAGTTCTTC
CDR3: CASSGASKYNEQFF

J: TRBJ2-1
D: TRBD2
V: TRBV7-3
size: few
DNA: TGTGCCAGCAGCTCGTGGACTAGCGGGAGTTACAATGAGCAGTTCTTC
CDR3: CASSSWTSGSYNEQFF

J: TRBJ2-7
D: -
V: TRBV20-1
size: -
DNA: TGCAGTGCTTCGGAAGTGGGGCTCTCCTACGAGCAGTACTTC
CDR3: CSASEVGLSYEQYF

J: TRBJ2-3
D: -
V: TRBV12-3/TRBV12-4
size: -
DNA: TGTGCCAGCAGGTTGTTCTCCCAGTGGAGTAGCACAGATACGCAGTATTTT
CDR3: CASRLFSQWSSTDTQYF

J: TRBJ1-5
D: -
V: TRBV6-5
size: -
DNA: TGTGCCAGCAGTTACAAACAGGACAATCAGCCCCAGCATTTT
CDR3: CASSYKQDNQPQHF

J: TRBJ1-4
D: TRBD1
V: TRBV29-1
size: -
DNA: TGCAGCGTTTGTCCGGGACAGGGTGACGAAAAACTGTTTTTT
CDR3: CSVCPGQGDEKLFF

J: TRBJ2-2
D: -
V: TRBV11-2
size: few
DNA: TGTGCCAGCAGCTTATGGGAGAACACCGGGGAGCTGTTTTTT
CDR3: CASSLWENTGELFF

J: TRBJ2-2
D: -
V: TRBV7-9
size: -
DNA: TGTGCCAGCAGATTCCGGGAGAACACCGGGGAGCTGTTTTTT
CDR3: CASRFRENTGELFF

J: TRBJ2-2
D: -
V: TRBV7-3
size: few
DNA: TGTGCCAGCACCACCGGGTCCGGGGAGCTGTTTTTT
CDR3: CASTTGSGELFF

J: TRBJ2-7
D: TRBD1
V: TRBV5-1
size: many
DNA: TGCGCCAGCAGCTCAACCGGGACAGGGTGGGAGCAGTACTTC
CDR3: CASSSTGTGWEQYF

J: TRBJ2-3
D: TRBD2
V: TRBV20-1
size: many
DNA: TGCAGTGCTCCGGGACTAGCGGGAGACACAGATACGCAGTATTTT
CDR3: CSAPGLAGDTDTQYF

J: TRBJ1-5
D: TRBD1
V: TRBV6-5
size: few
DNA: TGTGCCAGCAGTCCGGACAGGGGCCGCAATCAGCCCCAGCATTTT
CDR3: CASSPDRGRNQPQHF

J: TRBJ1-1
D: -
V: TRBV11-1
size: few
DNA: TGTGCCAGCAGCAAAGTGGGGCAGCAAGCTTTCTTT
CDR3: CASSKVGQQAFF

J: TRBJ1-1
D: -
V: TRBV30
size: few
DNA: TGTGCCTGGAGTGTAGAAGGGAACACTGAAGCTTTCTTT
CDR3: CAWSVEGNTEAFF

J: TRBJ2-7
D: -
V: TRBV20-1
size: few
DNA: TGCAGTGCTAGGGGCAGGGTAAAGACCTACGAGCAGTACTTC
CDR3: CSARGRVKTYEQYF

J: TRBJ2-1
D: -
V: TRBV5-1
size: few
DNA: TGCGCCAGCAGCTGGAAAAGGAGGGGTGACAATGAGCAGTTCTTC
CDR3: CASSWKRRGDNEQFF

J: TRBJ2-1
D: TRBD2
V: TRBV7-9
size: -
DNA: TGTGCCAGCAGCGCCGGGACTAGCGGGAGACTAAATGAGCAGTTCTTC
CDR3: CASSAGTSGRLNEQFF